The 27 T cell receptor beta chains below all came from one sample that was sequenced in a study of T cells in Graves' hyperthyroidism and ophthalmopathy. Amplified TCR beta CDR3 regions came from RNA transcripts. When the TCR CDR3 underwent first-round RT-PCR, the HTBI primer set was used. TCRdb re-derived calls from the multiplex PCR reads in MiXCR, one entry per CDR3 protein. Here the sample spans 550,000 to 800,000 distinct CDR3 sequences, approximately 15% being singletons. Sequenced input: blood. The receptors stem from a man aged 50 or older with Graves' hyperthyroidism.

This clonotype was counted only a few times. V and J are TRBV4-1 and TRBJ2-7, with 10 nucleotides matching TRBD1. The germline V gene has CDR1 MGHRA and CDR2 YSYEKL. The J segment lost 6 bases and the V segment lost 1 base, leaving 9 bases of the junction unmatched. The CDR3 is 16 amino acids. The CDR3: CASSQVRLGTGVEQYF. Written as DNA, the CDR3 is TGCGCCAGCAGCCAAGTCCGACTAGGGACAGGGGTCGAGCAGTACTTC.

The chain is built from TRBV11-2 and TRBJ2-2, with TRBD2 matching over 9 bases. The V gene's germline CDR1 is SGHAT and CDR2 FQNNGV. The CDR3 length is 19 residues. The ends lost 7 bases at V and 4 bases at J; junction bases unmatched: 19. Written as DNA, the CDR3 is TGTGCCAGCAAAGGATTGAAAGTGAGGCGGGAGGGCCGCACCGGGGAGCTGTTTTTT. It codes for CASKGLKVRREGRTGELFF.

This clonotype was found many times. Written as DNA, the CDR3 is TGTGCCAGCAGCTTAGCGGCAGGGAGCTCCTACGAGCAGTACTTC. It translates to CASSLAAGSSYEQYF. The chain recombines TRBV7-8 with TRBJ2-7, with D possibly being TRBD1 or TRBD2 (5 bases each). The CDR3 is made up of 15 amino acids. CDR1 and CDR2 (germline): SGHVS, FQNEAQ. Trimming shortened V by 0 bases and J by 0 bases, and 9 bases separated the two germline ends. Supplemented by reference TRBV7-8 and TRBJ2-7, the full variable domain reads GAGVSQSPRYKVAKRGQDVALRCDPISGHVSLFWYQQALGQGPEFLTYFQNEAQLDKSGLPSDRFFAERPEGSVSTLKIQRTQQEDSAVYLCASSLAAGSSYEQYFGPGTRLTVT.

This clonotype has at least ten counts. The V call is TRBV7-2, the J call TRBJ1-1, with D possibly TRBD1 on 6 matching bases. Trimming shortened V by 1 base and J by 7 bases, and 13 bases separated the two germline ends. This CDR3 region has 14 residues. Germline-derived CDR1 and CDR2 are SGHTA and FQGNSA. Here the CDR3 reads CASSLVGGAGEAFF. Here the CDR3 DNA reads TGTGCCAGCAGCTTAGTTGGGGGGGCGGGTGAAGCTTTCTTT.

This rearrangement joins TRBV7-9 to TRBJ2-2; D gene uncertain. CDR3 size: 15 residues. V shed 4 bases and J shed 5 bases, with 14 bases lying between them. CDR1 is SEHNR, CDR2 FQNEAQ, per germline (reference sequence). The CDR3 spells CASSSDLPPTGELFF. In nucleotides, the CDR3 is TGTGCCAGCAGCTCGGACCTCCCTCCGACCGGGGAGCTGTTTTTT.

In its sample, this clonotype was seen many times. The rearrangement joins TRBV11-2 to TRBJ2-7; no reliable D call. The CDR3 spans 13 residues. The germline gives CDR1 SGHAT, CDR2 FQNNGV. V lost 6 bases to trimming and J lost 3 bases, with 12 bases between them. The CDR3 DNA sequence: TGTGCCAGCAGACGTGGGCCGAACTACGAGCAGTACTTC. Amino acid sequence: CASRRGPNYEQYF.

The chain couples TRBV7-6 to TRBJ2-7; TRBD2 aligns across 11 bases. The CDR3 loop spans 16 amino acids. V lost 4 bases, J lost 1 base, and 6 bases stayed unmatched. Per the germline V gene, CDR1 is SGHVS and CDR2 is FNYEAQ. This CDR3 is CASSSASGRRSYEQYF. The DNA of the CDR3 is TGTGCCAGCAGCTCAGCTAGCGGGAGGCGATCCTACGAGCAGTACTTC. The full variable domain, with the rest looked up from reference TRBV7-6 and TRBJ2-7, is GAGVSQSPRYKVTKRGQDVALRCDPISGHVSLYWYRQALGQGPEFLTYFNYEAQQDKSGLPNDRFSAERPEGSISTLTIQRTEQRDSAMYRCASSSASGRRSYEQYFGPGTRLTVT.

This chain connects TRBV10-2 to TRBJ2-2, with 13 bases that match TRBD2. Germline V lookup: CDR1 WSHSY, CDR2 SAAADI. V was pared by 7 bases and J by 4 bases, with 12 bases of the junction left unmatched. The length of the CDR3 is 18 residues. CDR3 in amino acids: CASTRLAGGSEGTGELFF. The CDR3 nucleotides are TGCGCCAGCACTAGACTAGCGGGGGGCTCTGAAGGCACCGGGGAGCTGTTTTTT.

The chain recombines TRBV3-1 with TRBJ1-2; D is perhaps TRBD1 (5 bases). V lost 2 bases and J lost 8, with 12 bases in between. This CDR3 contains 13 residues. Looked up from germline, CDR1 is LGHDT and CDR2 is YNNKEL (reference sequence). The DNA of the CDR3 is TGTGCCAGCAGCCAATTAGGGACCGTCGGCTACACCTTC. It encodes CASSQLGTVGYTF.

The genes are TRBV7-9 and TRBJ2-3; D tentatively reads TRBD1 or TRBD2 (5 bases each). V lost 5 bases and J lost 1, with 13 bases in between. This CDR3 is built from 15 residues. From germline, CDR1 is SEHNR and CDR2 FQNEAQ (reference sequence). CDR3 sequence (DNA): TGTGCCAGCAGCGCAAACCAGGGAGGCACAGATACGCAGTATTTT. Protein product: CASSANQGGTDTQYF.

The chain employs TRBV30 and TRBJ2-5, with TRBD1 matching over 7 bases. Trimming removed 0 bases from V and 5 bases from J; junction bases left unmatched: 3. The CDR3 totals 13 residues. The germline gives CDR1 GTSNPN, CDR2 SVGIG (reference sequence). CDR3 bases: TGTGCCTGGAGTGTAGCAGGGGGTGAGACCCAGTACTTC. This sequence encodes CAWSVAGGETQYF.

The rearrangement uses TRBV28 and TRBJ2-5, with TRBD2 matching over 8 bases. CDR3 length: 15 residues. CDR1 is MDHEN and CDR2 is SYDVKM in the germline V gene. V gave up 4 bases and J gave up 2 bases; unmatched junction bases: 6. The CDR3 spells CASSSPGLAQETQYF. In DNA form, the CDR3 reads TGTGCCAGCAGTTCGCCCGGACTAGCACAAGAGACCCAGTACTTC.

This clonotype has at least ten counts. The J gene is TRBJ2-4, the V gene TRBV2, with D perhaps TRBD2 (6 bases). V gave up 1 base and J gave up 0 bases, with 10 bases separating them. CDR3 size: 16 residues. Per the germline V gene, CDR1 is SNHLY and CDR2 is FYNNEI. As DNA, the CDR3 is TGTGCCAGCAGTGAAGGGGGAGGTCTAGCCAAAAACATTCAGTACTTC. Amino acid sequence: CASSEGGGLAKNIQYF.

This clonotype showed up many times. This chain links TRBV7-3 with TRBJ2-3; D is tentatively TRBD1 or TRBD2 (5 bases each). CDR3 size: 14 residues. Germline loops: CDR1 SGHTA, CDR2 FQGTGA. V was trimmed by 4 bases and J by 3 bases, leaving 11 bases between them. The CDR3 region is CASSSGTDTDTQYF. The CDR3 DNA reads TGTGCCAGCAGCTCGGGGACGGATACAGATACGCAGTATTTT.

This clonotype was seen repeatedly, ten times or more. CDR3 DNA: TGTGCCAGCAGCCCCCCAGGACTAGCGGTACACGAGCAGTACTTC. Translation: CASSPPGLAVHEQYF. V is TRBV11-1 and J is TRBJ2-7, with 10 bases that match TRBD2. In germline, CDR1 is SGHAT, CDR2 FQDESV (reference sequence). The CDR3 spans 15 residues. The junction had 9 bases not matched to a gene; V was cut back by 5 bases and J by 5 bases.

This clonotype has a count of ten or more. The chain combines TRBV10-3 with TRBJ2-5; D unclear. This CDR3 comprises 11 residues. Trimming shortened V by 2 bases and J by 4 bases, and 2 bases separated the two germline ends. Germline V gene lookup returns CDR1 ENHRY and CDR2 SYGVKD. The CDR3 spells CAISELETQYF. Written as DNA, the CDR3 is TGTGCCATCAGTGAGCTAGAGACCCAGTACTTC.

Of note for this clonotype: A single base separates this from a much larger clone, so it may be a read error. The rearrangement joins TRBV12-5 to TRBJ2-1; the match to TRBD1 covers 8 bases. V lost 5 bases, J lost 6 bases, and 9 bases stayed unmatched. The germline CDR1 and CDR2 sequences are LGHNT and FRNRAP. CDR3 length equals 15 residues. DNA for the CDR3: TGTGCTAGTGGTCCCCAGGGGGCACAGTGCAATGAGCAGTTCTTC. It is translated as CASGPQGAQCNEQFF.

Ten or more counts support this clonotype. The chain has TRBV10-2 and TRBJ2-5; D gene unclear. Germline V gene data show CDR1 as WSHSY and CDR2 as SAAADI. This CDR3 comprises 12 residues. Trimming pared 4 bases from V and 5 bases from J, leaving 8 bases between. The CDR3 DNA sequence: TGCGCCAGCAGTGGTCTGGGGGAGACCCAGTACTTC. Protein: CASSGLGETQYF.

This clonotype was counted at least ten times. The chain employs TRBV27 and TRBJ2-7; D may be TRBD2 (6 bases). The V end lost 0 bases, the J end lost 4 bases, and 13 bases lay between the germline ends. Germline V gene sequence: CDR1 MNHEY, CDR2 SMNVEV (reference sequence). This CDR3 contains 15 residues. In DNA, the CDR3 is TGTGCCAGCAGTTTATCCGGCGGGAACGGGTACGAGCAGTACTTC. Protein product: CASSLSGGNGYEQYF.

This clonotype was seen many times. CDR3 DNA sequence: TGCGCCAGCAGCGTGAATGGACAGAACAGCATGAACACTGAAGCTTTCTTT. It translates to CASSVNGQNSMNTEAFF. The rearrangement joins TRBV5-1 to TRBJ1-1; the D gene is possibly TRBD1 (6 bases). The germline V gene has CDR1 SGHRS and CDR2 YFSETQ. CDR3 size: 17 residues. The ends were cut back, 4 bases at V and 0 bases at J, with 19 bases in the middle.

The chain links TRBV7-9 to TRBJ2-5; TRBD2 matches 9 bases. Per the germline V gene, CDR1 is SEHNR and CDR2 is FQNEAQ (reference sequence). This CDR3 contains 15 residues. J was trimmed by 1 base and V by 6 bases; bases with no gene match: 6. The CDR3 here is CASSYRREGQETQYF. The CDR3 nucleotides are TGTGCCAGCAGTTATAGGCGGGAGGGCCAAGAGACCCAGTACTTC.

This clonotype was counted at least ten times. The V gene is TRBV12-3 or TRBV12-4, the J gene TRBJ2-2; D is ambiguous. The CDR3 consists of 13 residues. Trimming removed 2 bases from V and 4 bases from J, with 5 bases in between. The CDR3 loop reads CASSLFSTGELFF. The CDR3 DNA follows: TGTGCCAGCAGTTTATTCTCCACCGGGGAGCTGTTTTTT.

Only a few counts were recorded for this clonotype. This chain uses TRBV9 with TRBJ1-3; the D is unclear. Trimming took off 3 bases at V and 0 bases at J, with 1 base between the two ends. CDR3 length equals 12 residues. Germline CDR1 SGDLS, CDR2 YYNGEE. CDR3 DNA sequence: TGTGCCAGCAGCGCCTCTGGAAACACCATATATTTT. It codes for CASSASGNTIYF.

This clonotype was recorded at least ten times. The chain employs TRBV24-1 and TRBJ2-7, with 12 bases lining up with TRBD2. J lost 5 bases, V lost 10 bases, and 8 bases had no gene match. Germline V CDR1 and CDR2: KGHDR, SFDVKD. The CDR3 spans 14 residues. CDR3 nucleotides: TGTGCCACAGGCCCCGGACTAGCGGGAAACGAGCAGTACTTC. This gives the protein CATGPGLAGNEQYF.

The CDR3 is CASSFPGNNEQFF. The CDR3 nucleotides read TGTGCCAGCAGCTTTCCGGGAAACAATGAGCAGTTCTTC. The J gene is TRBJ2-1, the V gene TRBV5-4; possibly TRBD2 for D (5 bases). The V and J ends lost 2 bases and 5 bases respectively, with 8 bases between them. CDR1 SGHNT and CDR2 YYREEE come from the germline V gene (reference sequence). There are 13 residues in the CDR3.

This clonotype was seen ten or more times. The chain carries TRBV7-2 and TRBJ2-3; D call uncertain. This CDR3 is built from 14 residues. Germline values: CDR1 SGHTA, CDR2 FQGNSA. Trimming removed 4 bases from V and 3 bases from J, with 11 bases in between. The CDR3 region is CASSSMGGTDTQYF. CDR3 bases: TGTGCCAGCAGCTCCATGGGCGGTACAGATACGCAGTATTTT.

The chain recombines TRBV11-3 with TRBJ1-3, with TRBD1 identical over 8 bases. Germline V gene data show CDR1 as SGHNT and CDR2 as YENEEA. V lost 5 bases to trimming and J lost 0 bases; unmatched junction nucleotides: 3. The CDR3 is 15 amino acids. The CDR3 loop reads CASSRGQGSGNTIYF. CDR3 bases: TGTGCCAGCAGCCGCGGACAGGGCTCTGGAAACACCATATATTTT.